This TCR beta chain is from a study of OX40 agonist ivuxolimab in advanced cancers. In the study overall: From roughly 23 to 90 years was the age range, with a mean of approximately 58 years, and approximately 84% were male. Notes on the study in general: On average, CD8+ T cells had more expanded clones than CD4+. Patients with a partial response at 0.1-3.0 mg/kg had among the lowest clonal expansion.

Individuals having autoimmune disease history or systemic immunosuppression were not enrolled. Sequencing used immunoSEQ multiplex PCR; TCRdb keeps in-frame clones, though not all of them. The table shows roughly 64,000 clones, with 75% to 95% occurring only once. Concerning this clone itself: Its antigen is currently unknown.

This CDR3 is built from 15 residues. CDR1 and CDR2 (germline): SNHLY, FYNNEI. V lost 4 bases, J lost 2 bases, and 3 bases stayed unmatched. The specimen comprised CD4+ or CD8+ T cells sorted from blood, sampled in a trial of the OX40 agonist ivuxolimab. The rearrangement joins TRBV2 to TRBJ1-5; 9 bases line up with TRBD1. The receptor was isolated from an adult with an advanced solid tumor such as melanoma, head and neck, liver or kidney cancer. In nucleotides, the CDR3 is TGTGCCAGCAGTGGGACAGGGGATGGCAATCAGCCCCAGCATTTT. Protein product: CASSGTGDGNQPQHF.